This passage covers 30 T cell receptor beta chains from one sample sequenced in a study of response to subunit inactivated influenza vaccine. TCRdb used MiXCR to reprocess the RT-PCR reads, holding one entry per CDR3 protein. The repertoire includes about 190,000 distinct CDR3 sequences, around an eighth of them detected once, and roughly 24% sits in the top ten. The material was CD8+ T cells sorted from PBMCs, obtained 5 days after vaccination. The origin of the receptors is a man aged 45-60 years who received an inactivated influenza vaccine.

The V and J genes are TRBV7-2 and TRBJ2-5, with TRBD1 identical over 9 bases. The CDR3 has 17 residues. CDR1 SGHTA and CDR2 FQGNSA come from the germline V gene. V gave up 4 bases and J gave up 5 bases; unmatched junction bases: 14. This chain's CDR3 is CASSSATGTGLRETQYF. CDR3 bases: TGTGCCAGCAGCTCAGCCACCGGGACAGGGTTAAGGGAGACCCAGTACTTC.

This clonotype was observed a few times. This sequence joins TRBV28 and TRBJ2-7, with D tentatively TRBD2 (5 bases). The CDR3 has 14 residues. V was clipped by 5 bases and J by 1 base, with 12 bases between them. In germline, CDR1 is MDHEN, CDR2 SYDVKM. CDR3 region: CASSLYGLSYEQYF. CDR3 in DNA: TGTGCCAGCAGTCTCTACGGACTTTCCTACGAGCAGTACTTC.

This clonotype was detected only a few times. DNA for the CDR3: TGCAGTGCCCCTAACGAATTGGAGACCCAGTACTTC. It codes for CSAPNELETQYF. The V gene is TRBV20-1, the J gene TRBJ2-5; D is ambiguous. V lost 6 bases to trimming and J lost 5 bases, with 13 bases between them. The CDR3 contains 12 residues. Germline CDR1 is DFQATT and CDR2 is SNEGSKA (reference sequence).

This rearrangement joins TRBV28 to TRBJ1-1; D is uncertain. Trimming pared 3 bases from V and 6 bases from J, leaving 8 bases between. The length of the CDR3 is 12 residues. The germline V gene has CDR1 MDHEN and CDR2 SYDVKM. In DNA form, the CDR3 reads TGTGCCAGCAGTTTCACATGGGCTGAAGCTTTCTTT. It yields the protein CASSFTWAEAFF.

The chain has TRBV2 and TRBJ2-5; 7 bases align to TRBD2. CDR3 length: 12 residues. With 8 bases clipped from V and 4 bases from J, the junction kept 4 bases outside the gene matches. Germline V lookup: CDR1 SNHLY, CDR2 FYNNEI. This CDR3 reads CASWWGGETQYF. CDR3 in DNA: TGTGCCAGCTGGTGGGGGGGAGAGACCCAGTACTTC. Based on the CDR3 plus reference TRBV2 and TRBJ2-5, the full variable domain is EPEVTQTPSHQVTQMGQEVILRCVPISNHLYFYWYRQILGQKVEFLVSFYNNEISEKSEIFDDQFSVERPDGSNFTLKIRSTKLEDSAMYFCASWWGGETQYFGPGTRLLVL.

The V call is TRBV29-1, the J call TRBJ2-1; D is uncertain. The V gene lost 0 bases and the J gene lost 6 bases, with 15 bases spanning the gap. CDR1 and CDR2 (germline): SQVTM, ANQGSEA. The CDR3 loop spans 15 amino acids. This chain's CDR3 is CSVEDLAARTNEQFF. The DNA of the CDR3 is TGCAGCGTTGAAGATTTGGCCGCCAGGACCAATGAGCAGTTCTTC.

This clonotype was observed a few times. V usage is TRBV7-2 and J usage is TRBJ2-7; D call uncertain. With 6 bases removed from V and 4 bases from J, the gap between germline ends came to 16 bases. The CDR3 has 14 residues. Germline-derived CDR1 and CDR2 are SGHTA and FQGNSA. The CDR3 loop reads CASSEPRFSYEQYF. CDR3 DNA: TGTGCCAGCAGTGAGCCCCGGTTTAGTTACGAGCAGTACTTC.

This clonotype was observed once. V gene TRBV14 combines with J gene TRBJ2-1; 7 bases line up with TRBD2. V lost 0 bases, J lost 6 bases, and 8 bases stayed unmatched. CDR1 is SGHDN, CDR2 FVKESK, per germline. The length of the CDR3 is 16 residues. CDR3 in amino acids: CASSQDRTSNVNEQFF. In DNA form, the CDR3 reads TGTGCCAGCAGCCAAGACAGGACTAGTAACGTCAATGAGCAGTTCTTC.

This chain joins TRBV6-6 and TRBJ2-7; no clear D. This CDR3 region has 13 residues. Per germline, CDR1 MNHNY and CDR2 SVGAGI (reference sequence). The V gene lost 6 bases and the J gene lost 7 bases, with 16 bases spanning the gap. This CDR3 reads CASSSPPPWEQYF. CDR3 DNA sequence: TGTGCCAGCAGCTCCCCGCCCCCTTGGGAGCAGTACTTC.

V is TRBV7-2 and J is TRBJ2-2, with 9 bases identical to TRBD1. Germline CDR1 SGHTA, CDR2 FQGNSA. The CDR3 spans 15 residues. V lost 5 bases and J lost 1; bases outside the gene matches: 2. The CDR3 nucleotides are TGTGCCAGCAGCGAGGACAGGGGGAACACCGGGGAGCTGTTTTTT. This gives the protein CASSEDRGNTGELFF.

In its sample, this clonotype was seen a few times. The chain employs TRBV28 and TRBJ2-7; 10 bases fit TRBD1. V was pared by 8 bases and J by 2 bases, with 9 bases of the junction left unmatched. The CDR3 contains 15 residues. CDR1 and CDR2 from the germline V gene are MDHEN and SYDVKM. For the CDR3, the DNA is TGTGCCAGCCGCTTGAGAGGGACAGGGGCCTACGAGCAGTACTTC. Amino acids: CASRLRGTGAYEQYF.

This clonotype turned up a few times. This sequence joins TRBV20-1 and TRBJ2-1; 8 positions match TRBD2. The CDR3 is made up of 13 amino acids. V shed 5 bases, J shed 7 bases, and the junction held 7 bases outside the gene matches. Germline assignment: CDR1 DFQATT and CDR2 SNEGSKA (reference sequence). CDR3 sequence (DNA): TGCAGTGCTTTAGCGGGGCTGGGGAATGAGCAGTTCTTC. Protein: CSALAGLGNEQFF.

The chain combines TRBV3-1 with TRBJ2-5; D might be TRBD1 (6 bases). Between the trimmed V and J ends, which lost 4 bases and 1 base, there was a span of 16 bases. Germline-derived CDR1 and CDR2 are LGHDT and YNNKEL (reference sequence). The CDR3 is made up of 16 amino acids. This CDR3 reads CASSPYPTGIQETQYF. Written as DNA, the CDR3 is TGTGCCAGCAGCCCTTATCCGACAGGAATCCAAGAGACCCAGTACTTC.

The chain recombines TRBV30 with TRBJ2-1; 9 bases are a match to TRBD1. Unmatched junction bases numbered 7, after V lost 0 bases and J lost 1 base. Germline lookup yields CDR1 GTSNPN and CDR2 SVGIG (reference sequence). This CDR3 has 17 amino acids. CDR3 sequence: CAWSVRDRVISYNEQFF. The CDR3 coding sequence is TGTGCCTGGAGTGTACGGGACAGGGTTATTTCCTACAATGAGCAGTTCTTC.

The rearrangement joins TRBV12-3 or TRBV12-4 to TRBJ2-7, with TRBD2 matching 8 bases. The CDR3 length is 15 residues. Trimming took 3 bases from V and 4 from J; bases not matched to a gene: 8. CDR3 residues: CASSFAGLERYEQYF. The CDR3 coding sequence is TGTGCCAGCAGTTTTGCGGGACTAGAACGATACGAGCAGTACTTC.

A few counts support this clonotype. The genes are TRBV5-6 and TRBJ2-3, with D perhaps TRBD2 (5 bases). Germline assignment: CDR1 SGHDT and CDR2 YYEEEE. V was shortened by 5 bases and J by 2 bases, with 18 bases between the two germline ends. CDR3 length equals 16 residues. The CDR3 DNA follows: TGTGCCAGCAGTCCCCCCGGGGAGTGGGTCACAGATACGCAGTATTTT. Encoded protein: CASSPPGEWVTDTQYF.

The chain links TRBV30 to TRBJ1-1; the D is unclear. The CDR3 length is 14 residues. CDR1 is GTSNPN and CDR2 is SVGIG in the germline V gene (reference sequence). Trimming took 0 bases from V and 4 from J, leaving 12 bases between them. CDR3 residues: CAWSVLGPLTEAFF. The CDR3 nucleotides are TGTGCCTGGAGTGTACTTGGTCCACTCACTGAAGCTTTCTTT.

In its sample, this clonotype was seen many times. This chain links TRBV27 with TRBJ2-1; maybe TRBD2 (6 bases). V lost 8 bases, J lost 3 bases, and 14 bases lay in between. CDR3 size: 14 residues. CDR1 is MNHEY, CDR2 SMNVEV, per germline (reference sequence). The chain's CDR3 is CASRPGTYYNEQFF. CDR3 in DNA: TGTGCCAGCCGCCCCGGGACTTACTACAATGAGCAGTTCTTC.

The rearrangement joins TRBV7-6 to TRBJ2-1; 7 bases line up with TRBD2. V shed 3 bases, J shed 5 bases, and the junction held 4 bases outside the gene matches. Per germline, CDR1 SGHVS and CDR2 FNYEAQ. This CDR3 comprises 14 residues. The CDR3 nucleotides are TGTGCCAGCAGCTTTCTAGCGGAGGACAATGAGCAGTTCTTC. It encodes CASSFLAEDNEQFF.

In this sample, this clonotype turned up many times. The chain couples TRBV6-1 to TRBJ2-3, with D uncertain. This CDR3 spans 11 amino acids. CDR1 MNHNS and CDR2 SASEGT come from the germline V gene. V lost 3 bases and J lost 2, with 0 bases in between. CDR3 sequence (DNA): TGTGCCAGCAGTGACACAGATACGCAGTATTTT. Translation gives CASSDTDTQYF.

The DNA for the CDR3 is TGTGCCAGCAGCTTCTCTCTCAGGGGGTGGGGACAGGGCAACAATGAGCAGTTCTTC. This gives the protein CASSFSLRGWGQGNNEQFF. The chain is built from TRBV5-6 and TRBJ2-1; TRBD1 agrees at 9 bases. Germline CDR1 is SGHDT and CDR2 is YYEEEE. This CDR3 has 19 amino acids. V lost 2 bases to trimming and J lost 5 bases; unmatched junction nucleotides: 17.

The CDR3 DNA reads as TGCGCCAGCAGCCAAGGGCAGGGGCCGACCTACTTAGCGGGAGCCATCAATGAGCAGTTCTTC. As protein: CASSQGQGPTYLAGAINEQFF. The V gene is TRBV4-1, the J gene TRBJ2-1; 9 bases are a match to TRBD2. The CDR3 runs 21 residues. The germline CDR1 and CDR2 sequences are MGHRA and YSYEKL. The J segment lost 6 bases and the V segment lost 1 base, leaving 22 bases of the junction unmatched.

At least ten counts were recorded for this clonotype. The rearrangement links TRBV5-1 to TRBJ2-7, with D possibly matching TRBD1 (6 bases). Between the trimmed V and J ends, which lost 8 bases and 0 bases, there was a span of 9 bases. CDR1 and CDR2 (germline): SGHRS, YFSETQ. The CDR3 totals 12 residues. CDR3 coding DNA: TGCGCCAGTCGGGACACCTCCTACGAGCAGTACTTC. This sequence encodes CASRDTSYEQYF.

A few counts support this clonotype. This rearrangement joins TRBV28 to TRBJ1-5, with D unclear. V was shortened by 5 bases and J by 3 bases, with 11 bases between the two germline ends. Germline lookup yields CDR1 MDHEN and CDR2 SYDVKM. This CDR3 contains 14 residues. CDR3 coding DNA: TGTGCCAGCAGTGACCCTTGGGACAATCAGCCCCAGCATTTT. The encoded protein is CASSDPWDNQPQHF.

The chain joins TRBV6-5 to TRBJ2-7; D is perhaps TRBD1 (6 bases). Looked up from germline, CDR1 is MNHEY and CDR2 is SVGAGI. The V and J ends lost 2 bases and 1 base respectively, with 15 bases between them. The CDR3 is 16 residues long. CDR3 residues: CASSYRTGTQSYEQYF. For the CDR3, the DNA is TGTGCCAGCAGTTACAGAACAGGGACACAATCCTACGAGCAGTACTTC.

The chain uses TRBV4-1 and TRBJ1-2, with 7 bases matching TRBD1. CDR1 is MGHRA, CDR2 YSYEKL, per germline. With 1 base clipped from V and 5 bases from J, the junction kept 13 bases outside the gene matches. The CDR3 spans 17 residues. CDR3 amino acids: CASSQAPRQGWPYGYTF. The DNA for the CDR3 is TGCGCCAGCAGCCAAGCCCCCCGACAGGGATGGCCATATGGCTACACCTTC.

In its sample, this clonotype was seen a few times. J is TRBJ2-1 and V is TRBV12-3 or TRBV12-4; D might be TRBD2 (5 bases). The CDR3 is made up of 13 amino acids. Trimming removed 7 bases from V and 4 bases from J, with 11 bases in between. This CDR3 reads CASIPRGYNEQFF. Written as DNA, the CDR3 is TGTGCCAGCATCCCTCGGGGATACAATGAGCAGTTCTTC.

The V call is TRBV20-1, the J call TRBJ2-1; D is possibly TRBD1 (5 bases). CDR1 DFQATT and CDR2 SNEGSKA come from the germline V gene (reference sequence). V was clipped by 5 bases and J by 3 bases, with 17 bases between them. CDR3 length: 15 residues. The CDR3 protein is CSAPSDRGFYNEQFF. DNA of the CDR3: TGCAGTGCTCCTTCCGACAGAGGATTCTACAATGAGCAGTTCTTC.

J is TRBJ2-3 and V is TRBV27, with D hard to call. The CDR3 is 11 amino acids. Germline loops: CDR1 MNHEY, CDR2 SMNVEV (reference sequence). Trimming cost V 7 bases and J 6 bases, with 8 bases left between them. DNA of the CDR3: TGTGCCAGCATTCTAGGCGATACGCAGTATTTT. This codes for CASILGDTQYF.

The chain links TRBV10-3 to TRBJ2-3; perhaps TRBD2 as D (5 bases). Germline V gene data show CDR1 as ENHRY and CDR2 as SYGVKD. V lost 3 bases and J 0 bases, leaving 19 bases between the germline ends. The CDR3 sequence is 18 residues long. The CDR3 sequence is CAISDTSPFGLSTDTQYF. CDR3 in DNA: TGTGCCATCAGTGACACCTCACCCTTCGGACTTAGCACAGATACGCAGTATTTT.